Reported below is one T cell receptor (beta chain). Germline V gene lookup returns CDR1 DFQATT and CDR2 SNEGSKA (reference sequence). The CDR3 runs 12 residues. The sample belongs to a study of T cells expressing NK-cell markers. TCRdb reprocessed the 5' RACE reads and reports one entry per CDR3 protein, with no DNA. The sample holds about 460,000 distinct CDR3 sequences. The TCR originated in a woman aged 45 to 65 in good health. The specimen was blood T cells: a sorted CD56 or NKG2C T cell subset, CD4+ or CD8+ T cells, or bulk PBMC T cells (not recorded which). V and J are TRBV20-1 and TRBJ1-2; TCRdb picks TRBD1, but there is no DNA to check that call. The CDR3 is CSALDRSRGYTF.